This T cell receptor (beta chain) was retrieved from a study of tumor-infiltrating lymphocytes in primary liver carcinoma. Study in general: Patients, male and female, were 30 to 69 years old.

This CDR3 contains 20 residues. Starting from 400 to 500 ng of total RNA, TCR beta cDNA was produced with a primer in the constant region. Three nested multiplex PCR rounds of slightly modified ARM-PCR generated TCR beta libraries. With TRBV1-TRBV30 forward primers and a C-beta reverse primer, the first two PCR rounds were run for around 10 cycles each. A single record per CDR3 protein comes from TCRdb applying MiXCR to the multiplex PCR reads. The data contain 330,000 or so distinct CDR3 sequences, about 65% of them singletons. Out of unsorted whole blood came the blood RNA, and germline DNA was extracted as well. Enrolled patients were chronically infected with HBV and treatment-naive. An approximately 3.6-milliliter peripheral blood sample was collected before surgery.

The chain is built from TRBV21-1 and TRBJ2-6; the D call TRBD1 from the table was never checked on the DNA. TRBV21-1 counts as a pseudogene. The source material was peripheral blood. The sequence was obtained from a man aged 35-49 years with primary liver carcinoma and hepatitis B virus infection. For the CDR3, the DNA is TGTGCCAGCAGCAAAACTCGACGGGGACAGCCCCGCTCTGGGGCCAACGTCCTGACTTTC. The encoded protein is CASSKTRRGQPRSGANVLTF.